What follows are 23 T cell receptor beta chains derived from one specimen sequenced in a study of cytotoxic CD8 clonotypes in ibrutinib-treated CLL. The repertoire was sequenced with immunoSEQ multiplex PCR; TCRdb's copy has only in-frame clones and lacks some. The sample consists of around 330,000 clones, approximately 67% of them appearing once. Here the sequenced sample was PBMCs, taken after 36 months of ibrutinib treatment. The source of these receptors is a human donor with chronic lymphocytic leukemia.

This chain connects TRBV9 to TRBJ2-1; D is undetermined. Germline V lookup: CDR1 SGDLS, CDR2 YYNGEE. The CDR3 has 13 residues. V was trimmed by 4 bases and J by 10 bases, leaving 15 bases between them. The CDR3 is CASSTSLYVEQFF. The CDR3 DNA sequence: TGTGCCAGCAGCACCTCCCTGTATGTAGAGCAGTTCTTC.

The chain employs TRBV28 and TRBJ1-1; D not certain. Germline V gene sequence: CDR1 MDHEN, CDR2 SYDVKM. The V and J ends lost 3 bases and 6 bases respectively, with 14 bases between them. The CDR3 totals 14 residues. The CDR3 DNA is TGTGCCAGCAGTTTTTATGCCACGGTGTCTGAAGCTTTCTTT. Protein: CASSFYATVSEAFF.

CDR3 protein: CASSEWAGQGYEQYF. In DNA form, the CDR3 reads TGCGCCAGCAGTGAGTGGGCGGGACAGGGCTACGAGCAGTACTTC. The chain joins TRBV10-1 to TRBJ2-7; 9 positions match TRBD1. The J segment lost 3 bases and the V segment lost 1 base, leaving 4 bases of the junction unmatched. The CDR3 loop spans 15 amino acids. Germline V lookup: CDR1 WNHNN, CDR2 SYGVQD (reference sequence).

The CDR3 spells CASSQDRRERNYGYTF. Here the CDR3 DNA reads TGCGCCAGCAGCCAAGATCGACGGGAGAGAAACTATGGCTACACCTTC. V is TRBV4-3 and J is TRBJ1-2; D unclear. CDR3 length equals 16 residues. V was trimmed by 0 bases and J by 2 bases, leaving 13 bases between them. CDR1 is LGHNA and CDR2 is YSLEER in the germline V gene.

The V gene is TRBV15, the J gene TRBJ2-5, with 7 bases matching TRBD2. V was clipped by 5 bases and J by 1 base; unmatched bases: 4. Germline CDR1 reads LNHNV; CDR2 reads YYDKDF (reference sequence). The CDR3 loop spans 14 amino acids. The CDR3: CATSWGGVQETQYF. CDR3 in DNA: TGTGCCACCAGCTGGGGGGGGGTCCAAGAGACCCAGTACTTC.

This clone occurred a few times. The chain carries TRBV2 and TRBJ2-5; 13 bases align to TRBD2. V trimming: 6 bases; J trimming: 7 bases; junction bases outside the gene matches: 5. The CDR3 consists of 14 residues. The germline V gene encodes CDR1 SNHLY and CDR2 FYNNEI. The CDR3 sequence: CASSGLAGVGTQYF. CDR3 nucleotide sequence: TGTGCCAGCAGCGGACTAGCGGGAGTTGGGACCCAGTACTTC.

The rearrangement links TRBV5-4 to TRBJ2-3; tentatively, D is TRBD2 (5 bases). This CDR3 has 17 residues. Germline V gene data show CDR1 as SGHNT and CDR2 as YYREEE (reference sequence). Trimming pared 4 bases from V and 2 bases from J, leaving 20 bases between. This chain's CDR3 is CASSPGLATSSTDTQYF. The CDR3 DNA reads as TGTGCCAGCAGCCCCGGACTTGCCACCTCATCCACAGATACGCAGTATTTT. The entire variable domain, with the rest obtained from reference TRBV5-4 and TRBJ2-3, is as follows: ETGVTQSPTHLIKTRGQQVTLRCSSQSGHNTVSWYQQALGQGPQFIFQYYREEENGRGNFPPRFSGLQFPNYSSELNVNALELDDSALYLCASSPGLATSSTDTQYFGPGTRLTVL.

The chain has TRBV6-6 and TRBJ1-2; unclear D gene. V lost 6 bases to trimming and J lost 9 bases, with 11 bases between them. CDR1 and CDR2 from the germline V gene are MNHNY and SVGAGI (reference sequence). This CDR3 has 11 residues. CDR3 DNA sequence: TGTGCCAGCAGCCTCACGGATCGCTACACCTTC. Translating it yields CASSLTDRYTF.

The chain recombines TRBV4-3 with TRBJ1-1; possibly TRBD1 for D (6 bases). V gave up 1 base and J gave up 4 bases, with 13 bases separating them. Germline V gene lookup returns CDR1 LGHNA and CDR2 YSLEER. The length of the CDR3 is 15 residues. This CDR3 is CASSQGSAGVTEAFF. The CDR3 nucleotides are TGCGCCAGCAGCCAAGGATCGGCAGGGGTCACTGAAGCTTTCTTT.

CDR3 sequence (DNA): TGCAGTGCTAGTTGGTCAGGTGCTTTCTTT. Protein: CSASWSGAFF. The chain couples TRBV20-1 to TRBJ1-1; D not certain. CDR3 size: 10 residues. V shed 3 bases and J shed 11 bases, with 10 bases lying between them. CDR1 and CDR2 from the germline V gene are DFQATT and SNEGSKA (reference sequence).

This clone was counted a single time. This rearrangement joins TRBV19 to TRBJ2-1, with D perhaps being TRBD1 or TRBD2 (5 bases each). In germline, CDR1 is LNHDA, CDR2 SQIVND (reference sequence). The V and J ends lost 9 bases and 8 bases respectively, with 17 bases between them. The CDR3 contains 13 residues. The CDR3 DNA sequence: TGTGCCAGCTCCTGGGGGAATTCCGATGAGCAGTTCTTC. Translated, it gives CASSWGNSDEQFF.

This clone was seen a handful of times. The chain employs TRBV19 and TRBJ2-7, with TRBD1 as a possible D gene (6 bases). This CDR3 spans 13 amino acids. V gave up 5 bases and J gave up 3 bases, with 11 bases separating them. Germline V lookup: CDR1 LNHDA, CDR2 SQIVND (reference sequence). CDR3 DNA sequence: TGTGCCAGTAGTTCTGGCAGGGGCTACGAGCAGTACTTC. This gives the protein CASSSGRGYEQYF.

The chain links TRBV6-1 to TRBJ2-3; D is unresolved. Trimming took off 1 base at V and 7 bases at J, with 9 bases between the two ends. CDR3 length: 13 amino acids. Germline loops: CDR1 MNHNS, CDR2 SASEGT. Here the CDR3 DNA reads TGTGCCAGCAGTGAAGTGAGCTACCATACGCAGTATTTT. This codes for CASSEVSYHTQYF.

This chain links TRBV2 with TRBJ2-7; 10 positions match TRBD2. J lost 4 bases, V lost 8 bases, and 5 bases had no gene match. The CDR3 has 13 residues. The germline CDR1 and CDR2 sequences are SNHLY and FYNNEI. For the CDR3, the DNA is TGTGCCAGCCTAGCGGGAGTCTTTTACGAGCAGTACTTC. Residues: CASLAGVFYEQYF. Using reference TRBV2 and TRBJ2-7 for the parts outside the CDR3, the full variable domain is EPEVTQTPSHQVTQMGQEVILRCVPISNHLYFYWYRQILGQKVEFLVSFYNNEISEKSEIFDDQFSVERPDGSNFTLKIRSTKLEDSAMYFCASLAGVFYEQYFGPGTRLTVT.

The chain couples TRBV9 to TRBJ2-3; 10 bases are shared with TRBD2. The CDR3 totals 15 residues. The germline CDR1 and CDR2 sequences are SGDLS and YYNGEE. V dropped 4 bases and J dropped 1; count of bases not matched to a gene: 3. This CDR3 is CASSFGTSGTDTQYF. DNA for the CDR3: TGTGCCAGCAGCTTCGGGACTAGCGGCACAGATACGCAGTATTTT. Together with reference TRBV9 and TRBJ2-3, the CDR3 gives the full variable domain: DSGVTQTPKHLITATGQRVTLRCSPRSGDLSVYWYQQSLDQGLQFLIQYYNGEERAKGNILERFSAQQFPDLHSELNLSSLELGDSALYFCASSFGTSGTDTQYFGPGTRLTVL.

The chain joins TRBV10-3 to TRBJ1-2, with no clear D. From germline, CDR1 is ENHRY and CDR2 SYGVKD. The V end was cut by 2 bases, the J end by 7 bases, with 14 bases between. The CDR3 sequence is 14 residues long. CDR3 DNA sequence: TGTGCCATCAGTGAGCCGAACAGTCTTTCTGGCTACACCTTC. Its protein is CAISEPNSLSGYTF.

The chain couples TRBV19 to TRBJ2-2; D gene ambiguous. CDR1 is LNHDA, CDR2 SQIVND, per germline (reference sequence). The CDR3 extends over 13 amino acids. V shed 7 bases and J shed 0 bases, with 6 bases lying between them. The CDR3 DNA sequence: TGTGCCAGTAAGCGCCCGAACACCGGGGAGCTGTTTTTT. Its protein is CASKRPNTGELFF.

This rearrangement joins TRBV7-6 to TRBJ2-1; TRBD2 agrees at 10 bases. Germline V gives CDR1 SGHVS, CDR2 FNYEAQ. Losses at the gene ends were 5 bases for V and 7 bases for J; bases not matched to a gene: 20. The CDR3 has 19 residues. CDR3 residues: CASSNVPRNPSGRGNEQFF. DNA for the CDR3: TGTGCCAGCAGCAATGTACCCCGAAATCCTAGCGGGAGAGGAAATGAGCAGTTCTTC.

The chain recombines TRBV5-1 with TRBJ1-6; tentatively, D is TRBD1 (6 bases). Germline CDR1 SGHRS, CDR2 YFSETQ. V was clipped by 1 base and J by 9 bases, with 17 bases between them. This CDR3 contains 16 residues. The CDR3: CASSLRAQGQGSPLHF. CDR3 DNA: TGCGCCAGCAGCTTGAGGGCGCAGGGGCAGGGTTCACCCCTCCACTTT.

V is TRBV7-9 and J is TRBJ2-5, with 7 bases matching TRBD2. CDR3 size: 14 residues. Germline-derived CDR1 and CDR2 are SEHNR and FQNEAQ (reference sequence). The V segment lost 7 bases and the J segment 6 bases; nucleotides outside the gene matches: 11. The CDR3 DNA reads as TGTGCCAGCATCAGCAGTGGGGGGGGACAGACCCAGTACTTC. Residues: CASISSGGGQTQYF.

The J gene is TRBJ2-2, the V gene TRBV6-1, with D hard to call. The ends were cut back, 6 bases at V and 5 bases at J, with 4 bases in the middle. CDR1 and CDR2 from the germline V gene are MNHNS and SASEGT. CDR3 length: 11 residues. Here the CDR3 DNA reads TGTGCCAGCAGGGTGACCGGGGAGCTGTTTTTT. This encodes CASRVTGELFF.

This chain uses TRBV28 with TRBJ1-3, with no clear D. The CDR3 sequence is 15 residues long. Germline CDR1 reads MDHEN; CDR2 reads SYDVKM. V was clipped by 5 bases and J by 0 bases, with 11 bases between them. CDR3 residues: CASSEVVVSGNTIYF. As DNA, the CDR3 is TGTGCCAGCAGTGAAGTGGTTGTCTCTGGAAACACCATATATTTT.

The chain recombines TRBV9 with TRBJ2-2; D possibly uses TRBD1 or TRBD2 (8 bases each). V lost 4 bases, J lost 0 bases, and 34 bases lay in between. Germline CDR1 and CDR2: SGDLS and YYNGEE. The CDR3 extends over 23 amino acids. The CDR3 sequence is CASSPPGGAVAGTTVANTGELFF. CDR3 nucleotides: TGTGCCAGCAGCCCTCCAGGGGGCGCGGTAGCGGGGACAACCGTCGCGAACACCGGGGAGCTGTTTTTT.